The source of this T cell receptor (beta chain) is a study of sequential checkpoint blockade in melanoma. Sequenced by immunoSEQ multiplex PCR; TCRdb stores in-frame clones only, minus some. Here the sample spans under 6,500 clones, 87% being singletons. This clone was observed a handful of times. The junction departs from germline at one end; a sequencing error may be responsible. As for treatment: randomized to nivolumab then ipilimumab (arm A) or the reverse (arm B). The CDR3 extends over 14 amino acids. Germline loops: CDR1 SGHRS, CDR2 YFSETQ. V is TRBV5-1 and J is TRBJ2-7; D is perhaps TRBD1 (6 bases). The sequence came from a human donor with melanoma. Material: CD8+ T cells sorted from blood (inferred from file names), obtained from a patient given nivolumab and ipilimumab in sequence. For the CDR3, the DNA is TGTGCCAGCAGCTTGTCAGGGGCGCCCCACGAGCAGTACTTC. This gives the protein CASSLSGAPHEQYF.